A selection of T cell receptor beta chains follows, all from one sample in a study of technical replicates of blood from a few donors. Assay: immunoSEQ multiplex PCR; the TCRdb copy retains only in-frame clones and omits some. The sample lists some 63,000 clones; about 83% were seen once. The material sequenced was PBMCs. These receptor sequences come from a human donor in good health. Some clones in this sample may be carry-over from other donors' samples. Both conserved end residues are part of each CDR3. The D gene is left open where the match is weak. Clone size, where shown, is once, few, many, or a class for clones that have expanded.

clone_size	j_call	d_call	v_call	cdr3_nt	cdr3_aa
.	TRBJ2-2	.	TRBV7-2	TGTGCCAGCACTCTAGGGGGGGCCTACACCGGGGAGCTGTTTTTT	CASTLGGAYTGELFF
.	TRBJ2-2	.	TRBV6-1	TGTGCCAGCAGTGAAGTGCAGGGACATTCCGGGGAGCTGTTTTTT	CASSEVQGHSGELFF
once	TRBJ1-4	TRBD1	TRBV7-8	TGTGCCAGCAGCTTAGTCCAAGGATCGACAGGGTCGCGAGAAAAACTGTTTTTT	CASSLVQGSTGSREKLFF
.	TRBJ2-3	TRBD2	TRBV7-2	TGTGCCAGCCTCAACTCGGCGGGAGGGTTGGCAGATACGCAGTATTTT	CASLNSAGGLADTQYF
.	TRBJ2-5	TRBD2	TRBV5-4	TGTGCCAGCAGCTTGGCGGTAGCGGGGGGCCAAGAGACCCAGTACTTC	CASSLAVAGGQETQYF
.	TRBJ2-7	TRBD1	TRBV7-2	TGTGCCAGCAGCCTGACCGGGACAGGGAAAGGCGAGCAGTACTTC	CASSLTGTGKGEQYF
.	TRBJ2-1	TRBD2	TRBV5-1	TGCGCCAGCGGTAGCGGGGGGGGTATCAATGAGCAGTTCTTC	CASGSGGGINEQFF
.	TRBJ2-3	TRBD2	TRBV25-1	TGTGCCAGCAGTACACGGACTAGCGGGAGGGCCTCGGATACGCAGTATTTT	CASSTRTSGRASDTQYF
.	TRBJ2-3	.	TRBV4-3	TGCGCCAGCAGCCACAGGCCCGGATGGCCAGATACGCAGTATTTT	CASSHRPGWPDTQYF
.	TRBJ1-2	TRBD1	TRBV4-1	TGCGCCAGCAGCTTACAGGGGGATGGCTACACCTTC	CASSLQGDGYTF
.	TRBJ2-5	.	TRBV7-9	TGTGCCAGCAGCCTAACGGGTCGCCCGGTCGAGACCCAGTACTTC	CASSLTGRPVETQYF
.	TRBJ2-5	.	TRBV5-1	TGCGCCAGCAGCTTGGGAGTAGCGGCACAAGAGACCCAGTACTTC	CASSLGVAAQETQYF
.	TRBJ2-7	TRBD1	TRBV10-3	TGTGCCATCAGGGGGACAGTTCCCTACGAGCAGTACTTC	CAIRGTVPYEQYF
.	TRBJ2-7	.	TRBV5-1	TGCGCCAGCAGCTTGGTTCCAGGATCTCACGAGCAGTACTTC	CASSLVPGSHEQYF
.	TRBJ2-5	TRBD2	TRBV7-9	TGTGCCAGCACACCTACGCGGGAGGGCCTAGAGACCCAGTACTTC	CASTPTREGLETQYF
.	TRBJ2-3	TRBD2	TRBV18	TGTGCCAGCTCACCGGGACTAGCGGGGGGAGGAGATACGCAGTATTTT	CASSPGLAGGGDTQYF
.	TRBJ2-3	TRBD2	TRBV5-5	TGTGCCAGCAGTAAAACTAGCGGTAGCACAGATACGCAGTATTTT	CASSKTSGSTDTQYF
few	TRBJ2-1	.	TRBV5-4	TGTGCCAGCAGCCCGGACTACGTATCCTACAATGAGCAGTTCTTC	CASSPDYVSYNEQFF
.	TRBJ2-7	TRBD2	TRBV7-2	TGTGCCAGCAGCTCTTATGGTAGCGGGCTTTACGAGCAGTACTTC	CASSSYGSGLYEQYF
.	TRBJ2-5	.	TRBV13	TGTGCCAGCAGCTTAGGGCTCGCGGAGACCCAGTACTTC	CASSLGLAETQYF
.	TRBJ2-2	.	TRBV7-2	TGTGCCAGCAGCTTAGCGATATGGGGGGATTCCGGGGAGCTGTTTTTT	CASSLAIWGDSGELFF
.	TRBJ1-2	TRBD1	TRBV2	TGTGCCAGCAGCCGGGGACAGGAGCCTGGCTACACCTTC	CASSRGQEPGYTF
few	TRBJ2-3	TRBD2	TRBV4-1	TGCGCCAGCAGCCGGATAGCGGGGATCACAGATACGCAGTATTTT	CASSRIAGITDTQYF
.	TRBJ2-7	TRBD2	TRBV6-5	TGTGCCAGCAGTAATCGGGAGGGGGTAAGGTACGAGCAGTACTTC	CASSNREGVRYEQYF
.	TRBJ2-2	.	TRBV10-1	TGCGCCAGCAGCCTCAGGGAGGCCGGGGAGCTGTTTTTT	CASSLREAGELFF
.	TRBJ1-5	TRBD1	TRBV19	TGTGCCAGTAGTATAGGGACAGGGAATCAGCCCCAGCATTTT	CASSIGTGNQPQHF
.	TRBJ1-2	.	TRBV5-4	TGTGCCAGCAGCGTGGTATCGTCGGAGGGCTACACCTTC	CASSVVSSEGYTF
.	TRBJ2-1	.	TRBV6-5	TGTGCCAGCAGCCTTAGTATGACATACAATGAGCAGTTCTTC	CASSLSMTYNEQFF
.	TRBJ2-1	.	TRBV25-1	TGTGCCAGCAGTGAGCGGGATTCCTACAATGAGCAGTTCTTC	CASSERDSYNEQFF
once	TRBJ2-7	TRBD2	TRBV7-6	TGTGCCAGCAGGTCACTAGCGGGATCCTACGAGCAGTACTTC	CASRSLAGSYEQYF
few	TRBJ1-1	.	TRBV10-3	TGTGCCATCAGTCCAGATCAGGTGTTCACTGAAGCTTTCTTT	CAISPDQVFTEAFF
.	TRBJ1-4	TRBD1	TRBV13	TGTGCCAGCAGCCCTGGGACAGGTCGGGAAAAACTGTTTTTT	CASSPGTGREKLFF
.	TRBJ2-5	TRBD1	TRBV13	TGTGCCAGTCTCGAACAGGGGAGCGGACGAGCTCCGGGGACCCAGTACTTC	CASLEQGSGRAPGTQYF
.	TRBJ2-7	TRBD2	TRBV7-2	TGTGCCAGCAGCCCAAGGACTAGCGGGATATACGAGCAGTACTTC	CASSPRTSGIYEQYF